This TCR beta chain is drawn from a study of human T cells and chemical hapten exposure. TCRdb analysed the RACE reads with MiXCR anew, one entry per CDR3 protein. The profile shows around 300,000 distinct CDR3 sequences, almost 8% of them singletons. V lost 5 bases and J lost 4, with 20 bases in between. This CDR3 contains 16 residues. This clonotype was counted many times. Time point specified: pre-sensitization, week 0. Noted treatment: therapeutic diphenylcyclopropenone sensitization with weekly scalp DPC. Sequenced here: whole blood, sampled in connection with sensitization to the hapten diphenylcyclopropenone (DPC). The genes are TRBV12-3 or TRBV12-4 and TRBJ1-2; maybe TRBD1 (5 bases). The clonotype originates from a man younger than 30 with alopecia areata. Some clones in this sample may be carry-over from other donors' samples. For the CDR3, the DNA is TGTGCCAGCAGTCGGTCCCGGGACCAGGGAACCTATGGCTACACCTTC. This sequence encodes CASSRSRDQGTYGYTF.